These T cell receptor beta chains were read from a single sample in a study of T cell responses to AZD1222 COVID-19 vaccine. The table came from immunoSEQ multiplex PCR; TCRdb's copy has only in-frame clones and leaves some out. The repertoire has around 100,000 clones, around 82% of them found once; the top ten carry 9.4%. The specimen comprised peripheral blood, sampled on day 0 of AZD1222 vaccination. The receptors were sampled from an adult in good health. CDR3s include the opening cysteine and the closing phenylalanine or tryptophan. Each record gives: J gene, clone size, V gene, CDR3 protein. Part of the rows lack a size; the others show once, few, many or a class for expanded clones.

j_call: TRBJ2-1
clone_size: NA
v_call: TRBV11-3
cdr3_aa: CASSSRAGGPGDEQFF

j_call: TRBJ1-6
clone_size: NA
v_call: TRBV2
cdr3_aa: CASSERGSGDGSPLHF

j_call: TRBJ1-4
clone_size: NA
v_call: TRBV4-2
cdr3_aa: CASSTRTGPGKLFF

j_call: TRBJ1-5
clone_size: NA
v_call: TRBV5-3
cdr3_aa: CARSLARVLYQPQHF

j_call: TRBJ1-1
clone_size: NA
v_call: TRBV6-2/TRBV6-3
cdr3_aa: CASSYARFETEAFF

j_call: TRBJ1-3
clone_size: NA
v_call: TRBV6-5
cdr3_aa: CASGGGLSSGNTIYF

j_call: TRBJ2-5
clone_size: NA
v_call: TRBV14
cdr3_aa: CASSQGAGGPLMGETQYF

j_call: TRBJ2-7
clone_size: few
v_call: TRBV12-3/TRBV12-4
cdr3_aa: CASRGYHEQYF

j_call: TRBJ2-1
clone_size: NA
v_call: TRBV10-3
cdr3_aa: CAIAVRPTGYNEQFF

j_call: TRBJ1-4
clone_size: NA
v_call: TRBV28
cdr3_aa: CASTTRGNEKLFF

j_call: TRBJ2-7
clone_size: once
v_call: TRBV4-1
cdr3_aa: CASSAGVHAYEQYF

j_call: TRBJ2-6
clone_size: NA
v_call: TRBV5-1
cdr3_aa: CASSLGTGASGANVLTF

j_call: TRBJ2-4
clone_size: NA
v_call: TRBV6-4
cdr3_aa: CASSDRFRTKNIQYF

j_call: TRBJ2-1
clone_size: NA
v_call: TRBV6-5
cdr3_aa: CASMRDRAYNEQFF

j_call: TRBJ1-5
clone_size: NA
v_call: TRBV4-3
cdr3_aa: CASSQDQSQPQHF

j_call: TRBJ1-1
clone_size: NA
v_call: TRBV10-3
cdr3_aa: CASRPREGGTEAFF

j_call: TRBJ2-2
clone_size: NA
v_call: TRBV5-1
cdr3_aa: CVSSSLRDREGELFF

j_call: TRBJ2-3
clone_size: NA
v_call: TRBV28
cdr3_aa: CASSYGGTGVEDTQYF

j_call: TRBJ2-5
clone_size: NA
v_call: TRBV12-3/TRBV12-4
cdr3_aa: CASSQDSGETQYF

j_call: TRBJ2-3
clone_size: NA
v_call: TRBV5-6
cdr3_aa: CASSLQGGDTQYF

j_call: TRBJ1-5
clone_size: NA
v_call: TRBV3-1/TRBV3-2
cdr3_aa: CASRDGQGPQPQHF

j_call: TRBJ2-1
clone_size: NA
v_call: TRBV18
cdr3_aa: CASSPGPSSYNEQFF

j_call: TRBJ2-1
clone_size: NA
v_call: TRBV6-6
cdr3_aa: CASSPGHASGRPGNEQFF

j_call: TRBJ1-1
clone_size: NA
v_call: TRBV6-5
cdr3_aa: CASSSHLNTEAFF

j_call: TRBJ2-1
clone_size: NA
v_call: TRBV11-3
cdr3_aa: CASSLDPAYNEQFF